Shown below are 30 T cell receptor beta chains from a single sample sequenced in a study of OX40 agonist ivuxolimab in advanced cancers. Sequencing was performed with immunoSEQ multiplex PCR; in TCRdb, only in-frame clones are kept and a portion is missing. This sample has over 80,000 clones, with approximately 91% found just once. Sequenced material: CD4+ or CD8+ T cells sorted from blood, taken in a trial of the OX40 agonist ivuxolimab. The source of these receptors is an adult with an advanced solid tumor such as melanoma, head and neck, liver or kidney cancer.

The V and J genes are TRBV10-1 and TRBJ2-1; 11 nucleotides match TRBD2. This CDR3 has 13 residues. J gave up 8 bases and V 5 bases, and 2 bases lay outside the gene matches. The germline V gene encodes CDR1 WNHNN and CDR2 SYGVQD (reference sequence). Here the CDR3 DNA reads TGCGCCAGCAGTCGGACTAGCGGGTATGAGCAGTTCTTC. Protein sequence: CASSRTSGYEQFF.

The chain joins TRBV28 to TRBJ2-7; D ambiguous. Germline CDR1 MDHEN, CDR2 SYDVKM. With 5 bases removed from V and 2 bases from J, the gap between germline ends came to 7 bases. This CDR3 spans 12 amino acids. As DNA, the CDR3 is TGTGCCAGCAGTACCCCGGCCTACGAGCAGTACTTC. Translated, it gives CASSTPAYEQYF. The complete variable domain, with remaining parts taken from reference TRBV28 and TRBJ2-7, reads DVKVTQSSRYLVKRTGEKVFLECVQDMDHENMFWYRQDPGLGLRLIYFSYDVKMKEKGDIPEGYSVSREKKERFSLILESASTNQTSMYLCASSTPAYEQYFGPGTRLTVT.

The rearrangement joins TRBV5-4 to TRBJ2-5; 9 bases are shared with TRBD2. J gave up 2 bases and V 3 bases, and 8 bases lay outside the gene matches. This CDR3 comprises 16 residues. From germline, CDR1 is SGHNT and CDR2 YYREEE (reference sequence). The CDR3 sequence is CASSSVAGGGQETQYF. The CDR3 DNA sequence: TGTGCCAGCAGCTCAGTGGCGGGAGGGGGTCAAGAGACCCAGTACTTC.

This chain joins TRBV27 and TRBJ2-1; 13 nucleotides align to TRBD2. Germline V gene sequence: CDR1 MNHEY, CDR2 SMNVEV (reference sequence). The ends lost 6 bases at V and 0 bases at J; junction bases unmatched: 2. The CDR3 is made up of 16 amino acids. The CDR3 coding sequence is TGTGCCAGCAGACGACTAGCGGGAGGCTCCTACAATGAGCAGTTCTTC. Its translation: CASRRLAGGSYNEQFF.

The CDR3 sequence: CAIKSENSPLHF. The CDR3 DNA is TGTGCCATCAAAAGCGAGAATTCACCCCTCCACTTT. The rearrangement links TRBV10-3 to TRBJ1-6; no clear D gene. From germline, CDR1 is ENHRY and CDR2 SYGVKD. The CDR3 runs 12 residues. V was pared by 7 bases and J by 7 bases, with 8 bases between.

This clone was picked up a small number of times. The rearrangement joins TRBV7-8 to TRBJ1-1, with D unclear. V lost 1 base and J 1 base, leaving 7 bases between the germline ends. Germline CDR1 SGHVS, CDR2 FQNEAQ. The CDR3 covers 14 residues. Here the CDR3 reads CASSLDRKNTEAFF. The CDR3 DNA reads TGTGCCAGCAGCTTAGATCGCAAGAACACTGAAGCTTTCTTT.

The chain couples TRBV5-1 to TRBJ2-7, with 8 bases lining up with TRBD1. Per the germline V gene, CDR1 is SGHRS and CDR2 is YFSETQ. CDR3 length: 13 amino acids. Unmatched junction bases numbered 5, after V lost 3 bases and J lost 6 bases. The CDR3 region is CASSSDRGREQYF. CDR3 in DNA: TGCGCCAGCAGCTCCGACAGGGGCCGCGAGCAGTACTTC.

The CDR3 reads CASARTGQEETQYF. CDR3 DNA: TGCGCCAGCGCTCGGACAGGGCAGGAGGAGACCCAGTACTTC. The gene calls are TRBV5-1 and TRBJ2-5, with 8 bases lining up with TRBD1. The length of the CDR3 is 14 residues. The V gene end was trimmed by 7 bases and the J gene end by 5 bases; junction bases not matched to a gene: 10. Germline V lookup: CDR1 SGHRS, CDR2 YFSETQ.

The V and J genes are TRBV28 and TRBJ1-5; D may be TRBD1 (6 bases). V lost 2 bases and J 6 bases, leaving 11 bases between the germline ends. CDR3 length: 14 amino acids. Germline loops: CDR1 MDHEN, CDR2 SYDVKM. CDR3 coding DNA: TGTGCCAGCAGTTTACTACAGGGTTTTCAGCCCCAGCATTTT. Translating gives CASSLLQGFQPQHF.

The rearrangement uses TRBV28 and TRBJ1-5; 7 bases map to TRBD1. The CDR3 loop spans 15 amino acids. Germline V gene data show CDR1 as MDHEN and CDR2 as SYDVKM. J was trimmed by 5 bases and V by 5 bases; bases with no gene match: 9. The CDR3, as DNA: TGTGCCAGCAGTAGGAGGGGGCAGGGTTATCAGCCCCAGCATTTT. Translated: CASSRRGQGYQPQHF.

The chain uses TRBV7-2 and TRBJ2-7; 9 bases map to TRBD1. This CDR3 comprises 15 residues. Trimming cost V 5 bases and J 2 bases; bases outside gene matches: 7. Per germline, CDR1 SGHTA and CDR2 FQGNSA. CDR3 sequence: CASSTTGTGTYEQYF. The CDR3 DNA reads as TGTGCCAGCAGCACGACCGGGACAGGGACCTACGAGCAGTACTTC. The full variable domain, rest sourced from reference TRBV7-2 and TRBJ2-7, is GAGVSQSPSNKVTEKGKDVELRCDPISGHTALYWYRQSLGQGLEFLIYFQGNSAPDKSGLPSDRFSAERTGGSVSTLTIQRTQQEDSAVYLCASSTTGTGTYEQYFGPGTRLTVT.

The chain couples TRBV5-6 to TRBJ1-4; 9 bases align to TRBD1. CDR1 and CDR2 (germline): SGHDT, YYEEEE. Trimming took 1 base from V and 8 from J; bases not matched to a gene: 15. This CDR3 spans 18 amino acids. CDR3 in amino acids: CASSLPWRTGGREEKLFF. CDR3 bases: TGTGCCAGCAGCTTGCCCTGGAGAACAGGGGGCCGAGAGGAAAAACTGTTTTTT.

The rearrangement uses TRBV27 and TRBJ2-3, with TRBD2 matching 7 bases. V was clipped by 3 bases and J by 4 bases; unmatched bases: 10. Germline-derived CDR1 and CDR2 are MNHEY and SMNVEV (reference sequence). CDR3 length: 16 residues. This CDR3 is CASSFAGRALADTQYF. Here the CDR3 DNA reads TGTGCCAGCAGTTTTGCTGGGAGGGCCTTGGCAGATACGCAGTATTTT.

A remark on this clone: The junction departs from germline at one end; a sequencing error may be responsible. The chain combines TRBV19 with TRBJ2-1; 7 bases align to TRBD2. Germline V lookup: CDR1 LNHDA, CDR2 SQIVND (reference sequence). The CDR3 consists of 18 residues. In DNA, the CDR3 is TGTGCCAGTAGTATAGTCCACCAAGCGGGGCGCTCCAACAATGAGCAGTTCTTC. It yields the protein CASSIVHQAGRSNNEQFF.

The CDR3 region has the DNA TGTGCCAGCAGTGGGACTAGCGGGATGGTACAGTTCTTC. Translated: CASSGTSGMVQFF. The gene calls are TRBV27 and TRBJ2-1, with 13 bases identical to TRBD2. Trimming removed 5 bases from V and 13 bases from J; junction bases left unmatched: 5. The CDR3 contains 13 residues. Germline assignment: CDR1 MNHEY and CDR2 SMNVEV (reference sequence).

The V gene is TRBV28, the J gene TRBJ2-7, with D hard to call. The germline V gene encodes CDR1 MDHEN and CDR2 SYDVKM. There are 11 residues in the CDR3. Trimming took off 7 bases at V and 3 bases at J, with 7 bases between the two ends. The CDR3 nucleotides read TGTGCCAGCAAGTACAGCTACGAGCAGTACTTC. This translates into CASKYSYEQYF.

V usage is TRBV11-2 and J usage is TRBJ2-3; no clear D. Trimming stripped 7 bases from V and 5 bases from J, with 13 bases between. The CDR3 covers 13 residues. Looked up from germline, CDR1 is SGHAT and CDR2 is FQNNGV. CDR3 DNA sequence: TGTGCCAGCACCCATCCACTGGGAGATACGCAGTATTTT. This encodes CASTHPLGDTQYF.

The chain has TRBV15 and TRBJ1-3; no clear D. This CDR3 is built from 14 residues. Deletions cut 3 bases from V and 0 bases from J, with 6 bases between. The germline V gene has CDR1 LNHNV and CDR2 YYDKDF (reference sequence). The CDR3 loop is CATSRTFSGNTIYF. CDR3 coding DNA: TGTGCCACCAGCAGGACTTTCTCTGGAAACACCATATATTTT.

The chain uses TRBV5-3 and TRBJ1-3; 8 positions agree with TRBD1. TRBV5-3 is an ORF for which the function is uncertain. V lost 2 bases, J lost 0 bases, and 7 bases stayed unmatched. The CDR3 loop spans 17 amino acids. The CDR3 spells CARSFAGTGLSGNTIYF. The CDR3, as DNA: TGTGCCAGAAGCTTTGCCGGGACAGGCCTCTCTGGAAACACCATATATTTT.

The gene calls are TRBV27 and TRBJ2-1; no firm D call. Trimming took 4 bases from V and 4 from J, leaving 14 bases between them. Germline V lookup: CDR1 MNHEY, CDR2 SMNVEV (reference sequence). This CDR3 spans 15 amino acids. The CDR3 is CASSSETRDYNEQFF. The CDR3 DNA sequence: TGTGCCAGCAGTTCCGAGACGAGAGATTACAATGAGCAGTTCTTC.

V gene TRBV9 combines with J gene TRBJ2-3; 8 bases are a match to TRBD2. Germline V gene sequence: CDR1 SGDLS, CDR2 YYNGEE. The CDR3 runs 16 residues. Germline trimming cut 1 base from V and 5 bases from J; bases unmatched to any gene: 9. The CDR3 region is CASSVSPGRAGDTQYF. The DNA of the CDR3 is TGTGCCAGCAGCGTAAGCCCCGGGAGGGCTGGAGATACGCAGTATTTT.

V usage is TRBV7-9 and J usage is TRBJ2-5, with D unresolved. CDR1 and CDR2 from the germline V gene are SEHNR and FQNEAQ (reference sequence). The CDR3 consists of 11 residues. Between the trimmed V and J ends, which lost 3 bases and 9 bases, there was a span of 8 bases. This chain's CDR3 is CASSLGPAQYF. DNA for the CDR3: TGTGCCAGCAGCTTGGGTCCGGCCCAGTACTTC.

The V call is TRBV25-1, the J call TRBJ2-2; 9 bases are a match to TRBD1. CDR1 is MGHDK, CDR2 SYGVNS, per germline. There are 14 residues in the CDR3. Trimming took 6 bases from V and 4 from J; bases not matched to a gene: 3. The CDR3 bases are TGTGCCAGCAGACAGGGGGCCGGCACCGGGGAGCTGTTTTTT. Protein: CASRQGAGTGELFF.

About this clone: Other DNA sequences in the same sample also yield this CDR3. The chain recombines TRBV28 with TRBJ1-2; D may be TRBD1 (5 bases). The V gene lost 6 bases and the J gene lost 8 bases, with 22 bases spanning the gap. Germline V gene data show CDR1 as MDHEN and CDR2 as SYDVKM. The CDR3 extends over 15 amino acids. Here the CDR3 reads CASREGSAGGRGYTF. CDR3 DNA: TGTGCCAGCAGGGAGGGATCTGCGGGGGGTCGGGGCTACACCTTC.

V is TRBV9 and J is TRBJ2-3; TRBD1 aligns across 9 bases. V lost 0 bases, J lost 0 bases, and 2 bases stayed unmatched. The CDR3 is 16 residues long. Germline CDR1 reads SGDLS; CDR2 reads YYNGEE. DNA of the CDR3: TGTGCCAGCAGCGTAGCAGGACAGGGGAGCACAGATACGCAGTATTTT. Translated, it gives CASSVAGQGSTDTQYF.

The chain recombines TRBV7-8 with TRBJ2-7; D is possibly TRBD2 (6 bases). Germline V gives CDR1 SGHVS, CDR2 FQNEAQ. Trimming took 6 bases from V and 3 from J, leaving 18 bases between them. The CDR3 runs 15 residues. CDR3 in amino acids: CASRYRASEHYEQYF. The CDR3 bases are TGTGCCAGCAGATACCGGGCTAGCGAGCACTACGAGCAGTACTTC.

The CDR3 sequence is CASSFREMNTEAFF. The CDR3 nucleotides read TGCGCCAGCAGCTTCCGGGAAATGAACACTGAAGCTTTCTTT. The V call is TRBV5-1, the J call TRBJ1-1; unclear D gene. CDR1 and CDR2 from the germline V gene are SGHRS and YFSETQ. Trimming took 2 bases from V and 0 from J, leaving 8 bases between them. CDR3 length: 14 amino acids.

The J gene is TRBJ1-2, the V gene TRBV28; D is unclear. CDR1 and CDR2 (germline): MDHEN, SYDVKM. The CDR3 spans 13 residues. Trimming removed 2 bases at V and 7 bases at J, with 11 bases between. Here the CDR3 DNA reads TGTGCCAGCAGTTTAGGGGTTCGGTTTGGCTACACCTTC. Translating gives CASSLGVRFGYTF.

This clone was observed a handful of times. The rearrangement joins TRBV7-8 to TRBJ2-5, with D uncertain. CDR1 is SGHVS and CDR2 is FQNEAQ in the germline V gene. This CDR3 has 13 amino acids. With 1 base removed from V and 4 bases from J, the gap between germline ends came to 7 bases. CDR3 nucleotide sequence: TGTGCCAGCAGCTTAGTCACGGTAGAGACCCAGTACTTC. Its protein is CASSLVTVETQYF.

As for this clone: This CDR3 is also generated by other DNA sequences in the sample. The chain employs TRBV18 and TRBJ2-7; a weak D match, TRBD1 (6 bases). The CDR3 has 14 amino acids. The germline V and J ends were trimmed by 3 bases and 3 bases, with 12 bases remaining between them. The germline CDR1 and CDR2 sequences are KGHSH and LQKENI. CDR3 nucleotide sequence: TGTGCCAGCTCACCCGGGACAACGAGCTACGAGCAGTACTTC. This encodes CASSPGTTSYEQYF.